A single TCR beta chain is shown here with its context. Germline CDR1 KGHSH, CDR2 LQKENI. The ends were cut back, 5 bases at V and 5 bases at J, with 12 bases in the middle. This CDR3 is 13 amino acids long. Tumor or blood genomic DNA was sequenced, with inputs of roughly 550 ng to 6,500 ng. Profiling relied on immunoSEQ multiplex PCR, and the TCRdb table lists in-frame clones only, not all of them. The table lists some 15,000 clones, 82% of them singletons. This specimen comes from a study of T cells in tumors after PD-1 blockade. Looking at the study overall: Excluded were patients with checkpoint blockade, immunosuppressants, or radiotherapy or other anti-cancer therapy within 4 weeks. Each patient got pembrolizumab 200 mg every 3 weeks or cemiplimab 350 mg every 2 weeks. Blood samples averaged around 120,000 templates (range roughly 22,000-280,000) and approximately 37,000 unique clonotypes.

The sequence was obtained from a human donor with basal cell carcinoma. The chain couples TRBV18 to TRBJ1-2; D is undetermined. Sequenced material: PBMCs, taken after anti-PD-1 treatment. The CDR3 is CASSMTAPYGYTF. CDR3 nucleotide sequence: TGTGCCAGCTCAATGACGGCTCCATATGGCTACACCTTC.